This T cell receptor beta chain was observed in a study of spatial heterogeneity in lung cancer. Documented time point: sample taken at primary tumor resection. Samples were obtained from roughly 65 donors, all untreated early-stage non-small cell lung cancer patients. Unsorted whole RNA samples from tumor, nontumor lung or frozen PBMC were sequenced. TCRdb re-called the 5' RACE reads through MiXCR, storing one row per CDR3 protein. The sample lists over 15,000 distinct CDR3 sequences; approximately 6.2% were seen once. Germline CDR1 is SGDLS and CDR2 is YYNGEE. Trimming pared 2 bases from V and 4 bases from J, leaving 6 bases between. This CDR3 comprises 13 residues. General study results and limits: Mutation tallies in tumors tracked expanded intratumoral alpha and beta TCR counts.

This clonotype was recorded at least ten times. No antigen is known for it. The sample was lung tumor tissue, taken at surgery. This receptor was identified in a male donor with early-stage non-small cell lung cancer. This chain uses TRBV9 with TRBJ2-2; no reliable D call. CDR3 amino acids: CASSVHPTGELFF. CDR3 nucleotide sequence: TGTGCCAGCAGCGTTCACCCCACCGGGGAGCTGTTTTTT.